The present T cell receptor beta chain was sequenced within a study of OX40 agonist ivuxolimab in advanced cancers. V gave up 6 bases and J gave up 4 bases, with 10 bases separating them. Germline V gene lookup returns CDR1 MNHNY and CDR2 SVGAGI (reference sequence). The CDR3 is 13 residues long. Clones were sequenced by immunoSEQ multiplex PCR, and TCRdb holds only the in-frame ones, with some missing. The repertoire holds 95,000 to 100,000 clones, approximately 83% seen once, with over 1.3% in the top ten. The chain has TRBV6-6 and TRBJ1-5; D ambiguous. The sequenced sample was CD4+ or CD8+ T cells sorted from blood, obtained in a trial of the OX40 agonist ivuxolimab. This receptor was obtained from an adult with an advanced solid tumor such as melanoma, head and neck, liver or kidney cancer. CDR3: CASSNGINQPQHF. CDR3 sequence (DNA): TGTGCCAGCAGCAACGGCATAAATCAGCCCCAGCATTTT.